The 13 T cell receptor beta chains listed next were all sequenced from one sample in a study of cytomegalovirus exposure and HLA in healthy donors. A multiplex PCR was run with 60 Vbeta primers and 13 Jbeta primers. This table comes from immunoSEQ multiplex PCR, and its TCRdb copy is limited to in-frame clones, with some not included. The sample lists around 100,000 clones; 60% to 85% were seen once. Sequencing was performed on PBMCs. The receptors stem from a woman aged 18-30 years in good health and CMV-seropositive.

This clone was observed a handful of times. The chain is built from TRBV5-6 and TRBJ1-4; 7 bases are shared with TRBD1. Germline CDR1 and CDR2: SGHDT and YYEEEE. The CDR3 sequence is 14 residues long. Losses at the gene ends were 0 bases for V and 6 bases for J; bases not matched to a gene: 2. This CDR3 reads CASSLGRGHEKLFF. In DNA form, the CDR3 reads TGTGCCAGCAGCTTGGGTAGGGGGCATGAAAAACTGTTTTTT.

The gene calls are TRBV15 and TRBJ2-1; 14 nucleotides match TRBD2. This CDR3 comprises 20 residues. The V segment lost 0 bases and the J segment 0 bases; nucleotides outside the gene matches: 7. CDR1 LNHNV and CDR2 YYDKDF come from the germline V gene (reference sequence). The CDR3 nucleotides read TGTGCCACCAGCAGAGATCGGACTAGCGGGAGGTCGAGCTCCTACAATGAGCAGTTCTTC. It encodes CATSRDRTSGRSSSYNEQFF.

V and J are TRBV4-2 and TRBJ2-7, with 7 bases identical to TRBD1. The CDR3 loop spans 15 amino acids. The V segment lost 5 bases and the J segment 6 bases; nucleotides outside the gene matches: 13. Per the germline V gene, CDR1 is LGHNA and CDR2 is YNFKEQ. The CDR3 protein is CASSEGVRGFGEQYF. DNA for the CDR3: TGTGCCAGCAGCGAAGGGGTCAGGGGGTTTGGCGAGCAGTACTTC.

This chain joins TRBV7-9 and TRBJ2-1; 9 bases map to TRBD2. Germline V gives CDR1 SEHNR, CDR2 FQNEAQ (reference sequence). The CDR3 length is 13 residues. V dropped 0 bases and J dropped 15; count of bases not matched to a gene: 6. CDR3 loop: CASSLAYGLATFF. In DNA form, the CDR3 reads TGTGCCAGCAGCTTAGCCTACGGACTAGCGACGTTCTTC.

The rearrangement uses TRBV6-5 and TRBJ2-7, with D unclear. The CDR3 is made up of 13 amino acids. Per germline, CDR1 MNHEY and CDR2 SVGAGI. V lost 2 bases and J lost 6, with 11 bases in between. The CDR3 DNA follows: TGTGCCAGCAGTTACACGACGGGTCCCGAGCAGTACTTC. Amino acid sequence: CASSYTTGPEQYF.

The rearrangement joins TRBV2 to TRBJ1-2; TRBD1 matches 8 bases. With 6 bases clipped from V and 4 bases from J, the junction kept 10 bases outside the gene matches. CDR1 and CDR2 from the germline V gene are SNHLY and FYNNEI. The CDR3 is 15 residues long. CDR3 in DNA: TGTGCCAGCAGCGCTGTGGACAGGGAGAGCTATGGCTACACCTTC. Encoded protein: CASSAVDRESYGYTF.

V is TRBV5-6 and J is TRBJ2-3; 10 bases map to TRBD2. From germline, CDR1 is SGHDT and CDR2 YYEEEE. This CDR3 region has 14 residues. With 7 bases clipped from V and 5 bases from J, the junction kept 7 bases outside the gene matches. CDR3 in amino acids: CASLLAGVVDTQYF. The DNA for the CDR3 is TGTGCCAGCCTTCTAGCGGGAGTGGTAGATACGCAGTATTTT. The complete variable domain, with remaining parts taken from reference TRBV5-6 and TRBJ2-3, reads DAGVTQSPTHLIKTRGQQVTLRCSPKSGHDTVSWYQQALGQGPQFIFQYYEEEERQRGNFPDRFSGHQFPNYSSELNVNALLLGDSALYLCASLLAGVVDTQYFGPGTRLTVL.

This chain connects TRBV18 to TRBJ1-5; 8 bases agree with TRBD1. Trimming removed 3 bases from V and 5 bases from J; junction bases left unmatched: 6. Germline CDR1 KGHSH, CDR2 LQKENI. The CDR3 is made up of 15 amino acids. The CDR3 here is CASSPDRGGDQPQHF. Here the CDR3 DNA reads TGTGCCAGCTCACCCGACAGGGGTGGGGATCAGCCCCAGCATTTT.

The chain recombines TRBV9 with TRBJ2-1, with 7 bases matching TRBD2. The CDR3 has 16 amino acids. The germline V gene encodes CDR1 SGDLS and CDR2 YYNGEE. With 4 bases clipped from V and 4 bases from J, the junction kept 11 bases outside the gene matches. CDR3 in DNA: TGTGCCAGCAGCCCGAGCGGGGACTTCCCGTACAATGAGCAGTTCTTC. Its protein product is CASSPSGDFPYNEQFF.

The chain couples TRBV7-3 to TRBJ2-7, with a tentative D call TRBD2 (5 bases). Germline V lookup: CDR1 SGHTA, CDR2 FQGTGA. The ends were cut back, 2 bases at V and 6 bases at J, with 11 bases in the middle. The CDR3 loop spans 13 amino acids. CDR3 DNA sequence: TGTGCCAGCAGCTTAGGAGGAGGTAGCGAGCAGTACTTC. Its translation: CASSLGGGSEQYF.

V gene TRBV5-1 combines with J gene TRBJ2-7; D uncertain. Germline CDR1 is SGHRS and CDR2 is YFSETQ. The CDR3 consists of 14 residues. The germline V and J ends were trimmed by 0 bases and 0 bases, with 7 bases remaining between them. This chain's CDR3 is CASSLGPSSYEQYF. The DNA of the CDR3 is TGCGCCAGCAGCTTGGGCCCTAGCTCCTACGAGCAGTACTTC.

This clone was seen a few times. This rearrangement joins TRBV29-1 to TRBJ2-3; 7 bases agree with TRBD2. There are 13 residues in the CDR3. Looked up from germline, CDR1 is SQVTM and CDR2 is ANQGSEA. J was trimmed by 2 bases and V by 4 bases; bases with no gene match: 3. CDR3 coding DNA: TGCAGCGTTGGTCTAGCGGCCACAGATACGCAGTATTTT. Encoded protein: CSVGLAATDTQYF.

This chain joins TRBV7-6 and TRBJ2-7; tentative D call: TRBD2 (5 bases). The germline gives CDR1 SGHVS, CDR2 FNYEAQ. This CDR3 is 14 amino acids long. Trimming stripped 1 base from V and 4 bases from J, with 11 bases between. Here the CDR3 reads CASSLGGEGYEQYF. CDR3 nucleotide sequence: TGTGCCAGCAGCTTAGGGGGTGAGGGTTACGAGCAGTACTTC.